The clone carrying this TCR beta chain was seen once. Germline values: CDR1 ENHRY, CDR2 SYGVKD. The CDR3 sequence is 13 residues long. V lost 6 bases to trimming and J lost 5 bases, with 12 bases between them. The PCR was carried out with 60 Vbeta primers and 13 Jbeta primers. Produced via immunoSEQ multiplex PCR; TCRdb's table is partial and in-frame only. Here the sample spans about 200,000 clones, roughly 90% being singletons. The data were taken from a study of cytomegalovirus exposure and HLA in healthy donors. The chain carries TRBV10-3 and TRBJ2-3; maybe TRBD2 (5 bases). Sequenced material: PBMCs. The receptor's source is a woman younger than 45 in good health and CMV-seronegative. The CDR3 DNA sequence: TGTGCCATCAGCCCCGAGGGTGGAGATACGCAGTATTTT. Its translation is CAISPEGGDTQYF.